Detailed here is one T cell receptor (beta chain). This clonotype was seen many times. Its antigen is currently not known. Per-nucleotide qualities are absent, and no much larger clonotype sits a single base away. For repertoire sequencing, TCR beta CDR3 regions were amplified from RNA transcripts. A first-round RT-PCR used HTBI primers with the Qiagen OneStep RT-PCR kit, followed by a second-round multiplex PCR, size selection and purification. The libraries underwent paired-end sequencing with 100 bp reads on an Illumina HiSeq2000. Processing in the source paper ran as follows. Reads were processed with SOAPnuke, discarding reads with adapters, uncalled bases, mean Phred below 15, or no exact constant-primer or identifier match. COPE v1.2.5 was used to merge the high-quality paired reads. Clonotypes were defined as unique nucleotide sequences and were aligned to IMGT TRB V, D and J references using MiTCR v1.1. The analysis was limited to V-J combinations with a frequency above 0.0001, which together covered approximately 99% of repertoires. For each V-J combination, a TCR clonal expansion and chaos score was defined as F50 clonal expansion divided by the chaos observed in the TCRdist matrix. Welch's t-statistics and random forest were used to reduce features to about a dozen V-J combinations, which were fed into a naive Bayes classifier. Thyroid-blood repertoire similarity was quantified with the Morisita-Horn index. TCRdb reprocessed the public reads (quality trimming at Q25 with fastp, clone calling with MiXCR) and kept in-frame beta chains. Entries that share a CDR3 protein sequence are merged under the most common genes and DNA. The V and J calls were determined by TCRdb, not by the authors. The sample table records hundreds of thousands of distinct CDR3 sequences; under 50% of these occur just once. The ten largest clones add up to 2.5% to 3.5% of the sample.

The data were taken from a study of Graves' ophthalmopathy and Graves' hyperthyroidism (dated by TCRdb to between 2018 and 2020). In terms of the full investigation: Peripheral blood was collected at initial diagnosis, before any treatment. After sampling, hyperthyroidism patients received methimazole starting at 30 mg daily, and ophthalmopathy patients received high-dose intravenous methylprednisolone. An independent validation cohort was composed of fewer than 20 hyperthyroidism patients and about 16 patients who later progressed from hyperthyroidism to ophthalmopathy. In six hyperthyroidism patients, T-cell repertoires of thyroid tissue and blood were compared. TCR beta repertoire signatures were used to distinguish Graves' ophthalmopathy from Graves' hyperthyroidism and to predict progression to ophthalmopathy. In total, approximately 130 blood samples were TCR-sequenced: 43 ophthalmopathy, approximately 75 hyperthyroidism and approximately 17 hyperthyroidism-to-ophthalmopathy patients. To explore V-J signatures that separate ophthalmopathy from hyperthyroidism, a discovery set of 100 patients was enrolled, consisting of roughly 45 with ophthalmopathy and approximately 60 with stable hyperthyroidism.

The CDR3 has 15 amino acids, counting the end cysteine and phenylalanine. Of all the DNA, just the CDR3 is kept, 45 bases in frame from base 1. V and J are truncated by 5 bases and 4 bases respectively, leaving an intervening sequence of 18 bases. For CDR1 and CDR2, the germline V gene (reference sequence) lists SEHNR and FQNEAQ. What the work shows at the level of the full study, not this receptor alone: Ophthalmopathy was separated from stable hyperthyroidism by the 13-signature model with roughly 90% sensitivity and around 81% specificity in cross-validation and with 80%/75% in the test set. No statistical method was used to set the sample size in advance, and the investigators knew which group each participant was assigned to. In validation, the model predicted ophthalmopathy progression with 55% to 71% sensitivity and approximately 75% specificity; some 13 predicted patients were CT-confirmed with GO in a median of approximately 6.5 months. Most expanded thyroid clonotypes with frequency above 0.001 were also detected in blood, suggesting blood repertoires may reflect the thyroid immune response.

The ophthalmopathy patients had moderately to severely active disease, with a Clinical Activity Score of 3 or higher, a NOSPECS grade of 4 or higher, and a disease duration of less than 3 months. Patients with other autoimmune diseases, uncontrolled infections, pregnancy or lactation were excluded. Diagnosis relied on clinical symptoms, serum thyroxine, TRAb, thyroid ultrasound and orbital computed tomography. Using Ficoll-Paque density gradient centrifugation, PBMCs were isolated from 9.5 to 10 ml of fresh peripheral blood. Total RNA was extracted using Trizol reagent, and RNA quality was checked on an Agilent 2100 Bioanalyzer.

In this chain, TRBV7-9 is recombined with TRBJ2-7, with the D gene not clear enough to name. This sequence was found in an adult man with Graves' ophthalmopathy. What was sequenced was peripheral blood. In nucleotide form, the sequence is TGTGCCAGCAGCCCACTTTGGACCCCTTCATACGAGCAGTACTTC. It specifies CASSPLWTPSYEQYF. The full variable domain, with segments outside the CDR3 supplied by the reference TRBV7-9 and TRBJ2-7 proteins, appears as DTGVSQNPRHKITKRGQNVTFRCDPISEHNRLYWYRQTLGQGPEFLTYFQNEAQLEKSRLLSDRFSAERPKGSFSTLEIQRTEQGDSAMYLCASSPLWTPSYEQYFGPGTRLTVT.